The subject of this entry is one T cell receptor beta chain. No antigen is known for it. The sample belongs to a study of post-analysis software for immune sequencing data. Findings and caveats of the study: Controls had lower frequencies than patients of four or five TRBV segments, which included TRBV5-6, TRBV5-1 and TRBV20-1.

The authors incorporated unique molecular identifiers into the TCR beta cDNA libraries. TCRdb reprocessed the PCR reads with MiXCR, giving one entry per CDR3 protein. Of about 820,000 distinct CDR3 sequences in the sample, around 53% were seen once. Germline CDR1 MGHDK, CDR2 SYGVNS. There are 12 residues in the CDR3. V lost 8 bases and J 4 bases, leaving 12 bases between the germline ends. This chain connects TRBV25-1 to TRBJ2-7; perhaps TRBD1 as D (7 bases). The clonotype comes from a girl aged 5-17 years with multiple sclerosis. The source material was blood. For the CDR3, the DNA is TGTGCCAGCGCGGGACAGATATACGAGCAGTACTTC. Amino acid sequence: CASAGQIYEQYF.